The TCR beta chain described here comes from a study of shared clonotypes between healthy human individuals. Study-wide results and caveats: Memory subsets generally showed smaller estimated richness than naive subsets did. Shared clonotypes: 4.5% to 5% naive CD4, under 4% naive CD8, roughly 2.2% memory CD4, 0.4% to 0.45% memory CD8.

This was a deep-level run. For each subset, genomic DNA was distributed in equal portions over several immunoSEQ plates. Generated by immunoSEQ multiplex PCR, the TCRdb table keeps only in-frame clones and is missing some. The sample holds about 2,500,000 clones; roughly nine tenths are singletons and the top ten take about 0.13%. Of note for this clone: Its target is unknown.

This receptor was identified in a young man in good health. Input material: naive CD4+ T cells sorted from blood. Subset of the sample: CD45RA+ positively selected.

The CDR3 nucleotides are TGTGCCAGCAGCTTGGCGGATAACACTGAAGCTTTCTTT. Encoded protein: CASSLADNTEAFF. The chain joins TRBV5-6 to TRBJ1-1; D gene ambiguous. In germline, CDR1 is SGHDT, CDR2 YYEEEE. V dropped 0 bases and J dropped 2 bases, with 5 bases sitting between them. CDR3 size: 13 residues.